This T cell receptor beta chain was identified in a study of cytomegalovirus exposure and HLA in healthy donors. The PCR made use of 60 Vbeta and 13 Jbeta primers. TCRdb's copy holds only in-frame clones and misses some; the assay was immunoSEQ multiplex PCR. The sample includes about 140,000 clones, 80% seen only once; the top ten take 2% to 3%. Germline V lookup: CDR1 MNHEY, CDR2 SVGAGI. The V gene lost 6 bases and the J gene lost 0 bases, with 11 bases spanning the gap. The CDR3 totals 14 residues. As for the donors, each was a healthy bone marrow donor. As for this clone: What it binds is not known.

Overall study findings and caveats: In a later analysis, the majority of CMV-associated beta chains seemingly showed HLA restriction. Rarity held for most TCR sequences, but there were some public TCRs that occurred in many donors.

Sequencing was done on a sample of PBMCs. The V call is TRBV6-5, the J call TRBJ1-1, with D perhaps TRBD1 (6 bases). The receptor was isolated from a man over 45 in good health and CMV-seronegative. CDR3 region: CASSRDTLNTEAFF. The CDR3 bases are TGTGCCAGCAGCAGGGACACACTGAACACTGAAGCTTTCTTT.